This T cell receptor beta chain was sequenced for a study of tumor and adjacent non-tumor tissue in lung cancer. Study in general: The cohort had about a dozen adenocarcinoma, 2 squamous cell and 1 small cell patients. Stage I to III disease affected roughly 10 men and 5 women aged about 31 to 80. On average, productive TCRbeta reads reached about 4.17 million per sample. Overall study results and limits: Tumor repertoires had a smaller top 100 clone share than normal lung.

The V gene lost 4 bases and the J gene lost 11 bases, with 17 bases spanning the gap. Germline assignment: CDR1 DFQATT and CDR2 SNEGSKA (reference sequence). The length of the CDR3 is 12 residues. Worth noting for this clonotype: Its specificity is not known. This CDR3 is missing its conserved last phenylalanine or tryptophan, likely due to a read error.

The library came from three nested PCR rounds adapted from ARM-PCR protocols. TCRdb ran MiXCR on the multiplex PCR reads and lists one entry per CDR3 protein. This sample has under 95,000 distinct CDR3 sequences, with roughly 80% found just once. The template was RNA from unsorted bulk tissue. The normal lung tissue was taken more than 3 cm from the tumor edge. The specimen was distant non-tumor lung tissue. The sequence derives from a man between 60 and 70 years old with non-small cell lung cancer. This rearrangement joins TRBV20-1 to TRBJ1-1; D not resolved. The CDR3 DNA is TGCAGTGCTACTGCCGGAGAACTGAGGGCTTTCTTA. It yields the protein CSATAGELRAFL.